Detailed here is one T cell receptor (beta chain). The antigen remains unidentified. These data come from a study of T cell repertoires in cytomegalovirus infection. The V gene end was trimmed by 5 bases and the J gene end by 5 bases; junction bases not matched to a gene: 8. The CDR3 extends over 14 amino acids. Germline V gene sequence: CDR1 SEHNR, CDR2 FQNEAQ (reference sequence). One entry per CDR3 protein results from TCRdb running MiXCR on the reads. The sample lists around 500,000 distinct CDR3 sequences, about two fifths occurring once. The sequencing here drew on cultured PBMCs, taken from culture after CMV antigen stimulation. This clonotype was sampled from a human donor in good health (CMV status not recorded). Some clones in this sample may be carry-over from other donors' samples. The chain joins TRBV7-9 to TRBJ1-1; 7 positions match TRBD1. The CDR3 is CASSPTGSETEAFF. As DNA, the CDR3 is TGTGCCAGCAGCCCGACAGGGAGTGAGACTGAAGCTTTCTTT.